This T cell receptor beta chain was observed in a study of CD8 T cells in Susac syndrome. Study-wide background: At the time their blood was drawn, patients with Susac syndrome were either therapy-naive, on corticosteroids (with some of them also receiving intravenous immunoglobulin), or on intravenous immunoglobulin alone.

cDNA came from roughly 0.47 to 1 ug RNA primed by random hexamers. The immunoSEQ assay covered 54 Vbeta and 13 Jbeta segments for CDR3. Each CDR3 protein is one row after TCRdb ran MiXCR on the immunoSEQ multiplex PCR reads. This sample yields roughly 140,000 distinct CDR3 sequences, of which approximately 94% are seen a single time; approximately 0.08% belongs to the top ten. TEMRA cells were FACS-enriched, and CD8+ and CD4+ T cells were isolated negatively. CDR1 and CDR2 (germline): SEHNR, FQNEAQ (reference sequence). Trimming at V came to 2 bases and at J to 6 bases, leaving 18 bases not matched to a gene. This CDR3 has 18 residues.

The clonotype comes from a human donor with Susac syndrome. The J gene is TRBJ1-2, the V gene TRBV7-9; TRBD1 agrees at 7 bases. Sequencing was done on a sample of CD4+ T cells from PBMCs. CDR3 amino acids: CASSLRGRGRRVENGYTF. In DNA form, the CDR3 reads TGTGCCAGCAGCTTAAGAGGGAGGGGGCGCCGGGTGGAGAATGGCTACACCTTC.